Listed here are 9 T cell receptor beta chains from one sample, sequenced in a study of blood T cells in healthy people across ages. Combining a sample-barcoded 5' primer with a J-beta primer mix, a second PCR ran for roughly 7 to 12 cycles. One entry per CDR3 protein, called by TCRdb with MiXCR from the 5' RACE reads. Found here are around 1,100,000 distinct CDR3 sequences, roughly two fifths of them singletons; the top ten hold 13%. The sample taken for sequencing was blood. All receptors come from a man younger than 30 in good health.

The gene calls are TRBV7-2 and TRBJ1-6; 7 bases fit TRBD1. The CDR3 is 15 amino acids. The germline V gene encodes CDR1 SGHTA and CDR2 FQGNSA. V gave up 5 bases and J gave up 8 bases; unmatched junction bases: 9. The CDR3 loop is CASSPWRQGHSPLHF. As DNA, the CDR3 is TGTGCCAGCAGCCCTTGGCGACAGGGACATTCACCCCTCCACTTT.

This clonotype appeared once. One junction end does not reproduce the germline sequence, and a read error may be involved. The gene calls are TRBV5-1 and TRBJ2-1; 9 nucleotides align to TRBD2. This CDR3 is built from 18 residues. The germline gives CDR1 SGHRS, CDR2 YFSETQ. CDR3 residues: CTSSLTPLASGEFDEQFF. The DNA of the CDR3 is TGCACCAGCAGCTTAACCCCCCTCGCTAGCGGGGAATTCGATGAGCAGTTCTTC.

The V gene is TRBV4-3, the J gene TRBJ2-2; D perhaps matches TRBD2 (7 bases). Germline lookup yields CDR1 LGHNA and CDR2 YSLEER. This CDR3 has 16 amino acids. V lost 4 bases and J 7 bases, leaving 19 bases between the germline ends. CDR3 sequence reads: CASSLESGGQGGELFF. DNA of the CDR3: TGCGCCAGCAGCCTCGAATCCGGGGGGCAGGGCGGGGAGCTGTTTTTT.

The chain is built from TRBV12-3 or TRBV12-4 and TRBJ1-2; tentatively, D is TRBD1 (6 bases). The CDR3 loop spans 16 amino acids. V dropped 3 bases and J dropped 3 bases, with 17 bases sitting between them. The CDR3 loop reads CASSLLGGAYDYGYTF. The CDR3 DNA sequence: TGTGCCAGCAGTTTGCTGGGGGGCGCTTATGACTATGGCTACACCTTC.

This chain uses TRBV20-1 with TRBJ1-2, with 7 bases lining up with TRBD1. V shed 3 bases and J 8 bases; nucleotides not matched to a gene: 12. This CDR3 is 14 amino acids long. The germline gives CDR1 DFQATT, CDR2 SNEGSKA (reference sequence). The CDR3 region has the DNA TGCAGTGCTAGGGGGGGTGACAGGGTCGGCGGCTACACCTTC. Its translation is CSARGGDRVGGYTF.

This clonotype came up a few times. The chain is built from TRBV18 and TRBJ1-2, with D possibly being TRBD1 (6 bases). Germline assignment: CDR1 KGHSH and CDR2 LQKENI. The CDR3 spans 13 residues. Between the trimmed V and J ends, which lost 0 bases and 7 bases, there was a span of 9 bases. This CDR3 is CASSPPSRGGYTF. Written as DNA, the CDR3 is TGTGCCAGCTCACCACCGTCCAGGGGTGGCTACACCTTC.

This clonotype was counted at least ten times. This chain uses TRBV5-1 with TRBJ1-5; no clear D. In germline, CDR1 is SGHRS, CDR2 YFSETQ. This CDR3 contains 13 residues. V dropped 1 base and J dropped 7 bases, with 9 bases sitting between them. In DNA, the CDR3 is TGCGCCAGCAGCTTGAGAGAGGGCCAGCCCCAGCATTTT. Its translation: CASSLREGQPQHF.

This chain joins TRBV6-2 or TRBV6-3 and TRBJ2-7; D remains unclear. This CDR3 has 13 residues. Germline assignment: CDR1 MNHEY and CDR2 SVGEGT. Trimming stripped 8 bases from V and 0 bases from J, with 11 bases between. The CDR3 loop reads CASARPFSYEQYF. The CDR3 nucleotides are TGTGCCAGCGCCCGACCGTTCTCCTACGAGCAGTACTTC.

The chain uses TRBV4-2 and TRBJ2-5, with a weak D call TRBD1 (6 bases). The CDR3 length is 14 residues. Germline values: CDR1 LGHNA, CDR2 YNFKEQ. Trimming stripped 1 base from V and 4 bases from J, with 10 bases between. The CDR3 spells CASSQGQGPETQYF. The CDR3 DNA reads TGTGCCAGCAGCCAAGGGCAGGGGCCAGAGACCCAGTACTTC.